Listed here is a single TCR beta chain. Its specificity is not known. This related bone marrow graft donor gave peripheral blood on the day of marrow donation. The data are from a study of T cells after posttransplantation cyclophosphamide. Study results and limitations: Later blood repertoires were often dominated by clones from the donor CD8+ memory compartment.

The table came from immunoSEQ multiplex PCR; TCRdb's copy has only in-frame clones and leaves some out. The data contain about 52,000 clones, roughly 94% of them singletons. With V trimmed by 6 bases and J by 2 bases, 1 base remained unmatched. This CDR3 region has 13 residues. Germline CDR1 and CDR2: SGHDT and YYEEEE. The V and J genes are TRBV5-6 and TRBJ2-1, with 8 positions matching TRBD1. The sample was PBMCs. This receptor was obtained from a woman in her twenties or thirties in good health and a related stem cell transplant donor. CDR3 region: CASMGQAYNEQFF. CDR3 coding DNA: TGTGCCAGCATGGGACAGGCCTACAATGAGCAGTTCTTC.